These 25 T cell receptor beta chains were all obtained from the same sample, sequenced in a study of metastatic and nonmetastatic thyroid tumors. TCRdb reprocessed the PCR reads using MiXCR. The sample contains approximately 28,000 clones, 15% of which appear only once. Ahead of thyroid surgery, no patient had received treatment of any kind. Sequenced sample: blood. Receptors originate from a male donor with papillary thyroid cancer or a benign thyroid nodule (not recorded which). Some clones in this sample may be carry-over from other donors' samples.

This clone appeared many times. The chain joins TRBV9 to TRBJ2-3; D is perhaps TRBD1 (6 bases). The CDR3 contains 14 residues. The V gene lost 7 bases and the J gene lost 0 bases, with 12 bases spanning the gap. From germline, CDR1 is SGDLS and CDR2 YYNGEE. CDR3 residues: CASGTGSSTDTQYF. The CDR3 nucleotides are TGTGCCAGCGGAACAGGGTCTAGCACAGATACGCAGTATTTT.

The sample holds many counts of this clone. The V and J genes are TRBV7-2 and TRBJ2-3, with D uncertain. Germline V gives CDR1 SGHTA, CDR2 FQGNSA. CDR3 size: 16 residues. Trimming pared 5 bases from V and 4 bases from J, leaving 19 bases between. The CDR3 here is CASSAFESSFADTQYF. The CDR3 DNA follows: TGTGCCAGCAGCGCTTTCGAGAGTAGTTTCGCAGATACGCAGTATTTT.

This clone has a count of ten or more. The chain carries TRBV3-1 and TRBJ2-5; a weak D match, TRBD2 (6 bases). Germline-derived CDR1 and CDR2 are LGHDT and YNNKEL (reference sequence). V shed 2 bases and J shed 7 bases, with 14 bases lying between them. The CDR3 contains 14 residues. Written as DNA, the CDR3 is TGTGCCAGCAGCCAAATGGAGGGGTTGGTGACCCAGTACTTC. Its translation is CASSQMEGLVTQYF.

This clone was observed at least ten times. The chain couples TRBV6-1 to TRBJ2-7; 8 bases match TRBD1. V shed 5 bases, J shed 6 bases, and the junction held 6 bases outside the gene matches. This CDR3 is 13 amino acids long. Germline V gives CDR1 MNHNS, CDR2 SASEGT. The DNA of the CDR3 is TGTGCCAGCAGTCCACCAGACAGGGGCGAGCAGTACTTC. Amino acids: CASSPPDRGEQYF.

The chain is built from TRBV6-1 and TRBJ1-6, with TRBD1 matching 7 bases. The CDR3 consists of 17 residues. V trimming: 5 bases; J trimming: 6 bases; junction bases outside the gene matches: 13. Germline values: CDR1 MNHNS, CDR2 SASEGT. The CDR3 sequence is CASSQPYNRGGNSPLHF. The CDR3 DNA sequence: TGTGCCAGCAGTCAGCCCTATAACAGGGGCGGTAATTCACCCCTCCACTTT.

This clone was counted ten times or more. This chain links TRBV9 with TRBJ1-1; 9 bases agree with TRBD1. CDR1 is SGDLS, CDR2 YYNGEE, per germline. V was clipped by 2 bases and J by 4 bases; unmatched bases: 3. This CDR3 is 14 amino acids long. The CDR3 reads CASSVGTGRTEAFF. The DNA of the CDR3 is TGTGCCAGCAGCGTGGGGACAGGGCGCACTGAAGCTTTCTTT.

The table lists this clone with many counts. CDR3 loop: CASSSGISYEQYF. CDR3 DNA sequence: TGTGCCAGCAGCTCAGGGATTTCCTACGAGCAGTACTTC. The rearrangement links TRBV5-4 to TRBJ2-7; D is perhaps TRBD1 (5 bases). V was trimmed by 3 bases and J by 1 base, leaving 8 bases between them. The CDR3 is 13 residues long. Germline loops: CDR1 SGHNT, CDR2 YYREEE (reference sequence).

This sequence joins TRBV11-3 and TRBJ2-7; D is unresolved. CDR1 and CDR2 from the germline V gene are SGHNT and YENEEA. This CDR3 is 14 amino acids long. V lost 5 bases, J lost 6 bases, and 17 bases lay in between. CDR3 loop: CASSIGPDTVEQYF. In DNA, the CDR3 is TGTGCCAGCAGCATCGGACCGGATACGGTCGAGCAGTACTTC.

This clone came up many times. The chain has TRBV6-1 and TRBJ1-1, with a weak D call TRBD1 (6 bases). V lost 6 bases, J lost 0 bases, and 17 bases lay in between. The CDR3 spans 16 residues. Germline-derived CDR1 and CDR2 are MNHNS and SASEGT. CDR3 nucleotides: TGTGCCAGCAGGGTAAGACCCCAGGGGATGAACACTGAAGCTTTCTTT. Translating gives CASRVRPQGMNTEAFF.

This chain links TRBV20-1 with TRBJ1-2; a possible D gene is TRBD1 (5 bases). The V and J ends lost 4 bases and 4 bases respectively, with 16 bases between them. The CDR3 is 14 amino acids. Germline assignment: CDR1 DFQATT and CDR2 SNEGSKA (reference sequence). The CDR3 sequence is CSATSGYPIYGYTF. The CDR3, as DNA: TGCAGTGCTACCTCAGGGTACCCAATCTATGGCTACACCTTC.

In its sample, this clone was seen a few times. Other DNA variants within this sample encode the same CDR3. The chain couples TRBV12-3 or TRBV12-4 to TRBJ2-1, with a tentative D call TRBD1 (5 bases). The CDR3 covers 16 residues. V lost 0 bases, J lost 4 bases, and 13 bases lay in between. The CDR3 region is CASSLAPRGGYNEQFF. CDR3 coding DNA: TGTGCCAGCAGTTTAGCGCCTAGGGGTGGATACAATGAGCAGTTCTTC.

In its sample, this clone was seen many times. Germline and junction disagree at one end, which may indicate a read error. The J gene is TRBJ2-1, the V gene TRBV7-9; D might be TRBD1 (5 bases). Germline assignment: CDR1 SEHNR and CDR2 FQNEAQ (reference sequence). The CDR3 covers 15 residues. The CDR3 loop is CASSLLGQTYSEQFF. The CDR3 DNA reads as TGTGCCAGCAGCTTACTCGGACAAACCTACAGTGAGCAGTTCTTC. Full variable domain (rest looked up from reference TRBV7-9 and TRBJ2-1): DTGVSQNPRHKITKRGQNVTFRCDPISEHNRLYWYRQTLGQGPEFLTYFQNEAQLEKSRLLSDRFSAERPKGSFSTLEIQRTEQGDSAMYLCASSLLGQTYSEQFFGPGTRLTVL.

This clone occurred many times. The gene calls are TRBV15 and TRBJ2-7; 7 nucleotides align to TRBD1. Trimming at V came to 1 base and at J to 7 bases, leaving 13 bases not matched to a gene. The CDR3 is made up of 16 amino acids. Per germline, CDR1 LNHNV and CDR2 YYDKDF (reference sequence). CDR3 amino acids: CATSRVSATGPGEQYF. The CDR3 region has the DNA TGTGCCACCAGCAGAGTTTCCGCGACAGGGCCCGGGGAGCAGTACTTC.

At least ten counts were recorded for this clone. The chain links TRBV6-1 to TRBJ1-2; no firm D call. From germline, CDR1 is MNHNS and CDR2 SASEGT. The CDR3 totals 13 residues. The V gene lost 6 bases and the J gene lost 8 bases, with 16 bases spanning the gap. CDR3 sequence (DNA): TGTGCCAGCAGCCAACCGGGAGCGGGGGGCTACACCTTC. This codes for CASSQPGAGGYTF.

The sample holds a few counts of this clone. The CDR3 protein is CASREACNTEAFF. CDR3 in DNA: TGTGCCAGCAGGGAGGCATGTAACACTGAAGCTTTCTTT. This chain connects TRBV6-1 to TRBJ1-1; unclear D gene. The CDR3 runs 13 residues. V dropped 6 bases and J dropped 2 bases, with 10 bases sitting between them. Germline assignment: CDR1 MNHNS and CDR2 SASEGT.

This clone came up many times. The rearrangement uses TRBV3-1 and TRBJ2-1; D is undetermined. The V gene lost 2 bases and the J gene lost 5 bases, with 16 bases spanning the gap. Per the germline V gene, CDR1 is LGHDT and CDR2 is YNNKEL (reference sequence). The CDR3 is 16 amino acids. The CDR3 reads CASSQWFQLADNEQFF. In nucleotides, the CDR3 is TGTGCCAGCAGCCAATGGTTCCAGCTGGCGGACAATGAGCAGTTCTTC.

In the case of this clone: Lacking the conserved final phenylalanine or tryptophan, this CDR3 likely reflects a read error. The chain combines TRBV18 with TRBJ2-3; D uncertain. The V end lost 4 bases, the J end lost 8 bases, and 7 bases lay between the germline ends. The CDR3 is 11 amino acids. Germline V gives CDR1 KGHSH, CDR2 LQKENI. CDR3 nucleotide sequence: TGTGCCAGCTCACGATCTAGTACGCAGTATGTT. Its protein is CASSRSSTQYV.

In its sample, this clone ranks as medium-sized. This chain uses TRBV6-1 with TRBJ2-7; 7 bases are a match to TRBD1. CDR1 and CDR2 from the germline V gene are MNHNS and SASEGT. The CDR3 has 16 residues. Trimming removed 3 bases from V and 6 bases from J; junction bases left unmatched: 14. The CDR3 spells CASSDPIGRGNGEQYF. CDR3 nucleotide sequence: TGTGCCAGCAGTGACCCCATAGGCAGGGGGAACGGCGAGCAGTACTTC.

This clone was counted many times. This chain uses TRBV12-3 or TRBV12-4 with TRBJ2-1; D is possibly TRBD2 (7 bases). The CDR3 length is 16 residues. Trimming removed 4 bases from V and 7 bases from J, with 20 bases in between. CDR3 sequence reads: CASSSSGAGVWNEQFF. The DNA of the CDR3 is TGTGCCAGCAGTTCATCAGGGGCGGGAGTTTGGAATGAGCAGTTCTTC.

This clone has ten or more counts. The chain employs TRBV11-2 and TRBJ1-5; D is possibly TRBD1 (6 bases). The V end lost 3 bases, the J end lost 7 bases, and 10 bases lay between the germline ends. Germline assignment: CDR1 SGHAT and CDR2 FQNNGV. The CDR3 covers 13 residues. CDR3 in DNA: TGTGCCAGCAGCTTGGGGGCTTGGCAGCCCCAGCATTTT. It translates to CASSLGAWQPQHF.

About this clone: Just one base apart from a much larger clone, this may be a read error. The chain has TRBV28 and TRBJ1-4; 7 bases agree with TRBD1. This CDR3 has 16 residues. CDR1 and CDR2 from the germline V gene are MDHEN and SYDVKM. With 3 bases clipped from V and 1 base from J, the junction kept 5 bases outside the gene matches. In DNA form, the CDR3 reads TGTGCCAGCAGTTTGGGGCAGGGGGTAACTAATGAAAAACTGTTTTTT. Its protein is CASSLGQGVTNEKLFF.

This clone was counted ten times or more. V is TRBV18 and J is TRBJ2-1; 8 bases map to TRBD2. Germline loops: CDR1 KGHSH, CDR2 LQKENI. Germline trimming cut 6 bases from V and 3 bases from J; bases unmatched to any gene: 10. This CDR3 has 16 residues. In nucleotides, the CDR3 is TGTGCCAGCTCCCTCACTCGGACTAGCCTCTACAATGAGCAGTTCTTC. It yields the protein CASSLTRTSLYNEQFF.

By sample fraction, this clone is medium-sized. This sequence joins TRBV28 and TRBJ2-1; 8 bases are shared with TRBD2. CDR1 is MDHEN, CDR2 SYDVKM, per germline. The CDR3 totals 18 residues. The J segment lost 10 bases and the V segment lost 3 bases, leaving 20 bases of the junction unmatched. In DNA form, the CDR3 reads TGTGCCAGCAGTTTTTTTGGATCGGGTAGCGGGATGAGAGGGGAGCAGTTCTTC. Protein sequence: CASSFFGSGSGMRGEQFF.

The table lists this clone with a count of one. Here the CDR3 omits its conserved ending phenylalanine or tryptophan, so a read error is the likely source. CDR3 DNA sequence: TGCGCGAGCACGTTGGACTGCCGGGAGGACGGCTACACCTAC. Residues: CASTLDCREDGYTY. This chain uses TRBV5-1 with TRBJ1-2; D not certain. The length of the CDR3 is 14 residues. Germline CDR1 is SGHRS and CDR2 is YFSETQ.

The DNA of the CDR3 is TGCGCCAGCAGTGAACAGCACTACGAGCAGTACTTC. This translates into CASSEQHYEQYF. The genes are TRBV5-1 and TRBJ2-7; D is uncertain. Germline assignment: CDR1 SGHRS and CDR2 YFSETQ. The CDR3 totals 12 residues. Trimming pared 5 bases from V and 3 bases from J, leaving 9 bases between.